This TCR beta chain is from a study of blood T cell repertoires in COVID-19. Original handling: Reference gene primer amplification yielded estimated nucleated cell counts. Libraries were prepared by immunoSEQ multiplex PCR; TCRdb keeps only in-frame clonotypes and omits some of them. V and J calls and clone size are given by that table; D and trimming were obtained from the DNA. Of approximately 300,000 clones detected, about 85% appear once; the ten largest clones hold under 6%. Participants came from some 23 US areas, aged roughly 18 to 100 years. Participant-reported clinical history was the basis for cohort assignment. All recovered Cohort 3 donors got two negative PCRs, got clearance, or saw symptom resolution. This CDR3 region has 15 residues. CDR1 and CDR2 (germline): SGDLS, YYNGEE. Unmatched junction bases numbered 5, after V lost 3 bases and J lost 0 bases.

Source material: PBMCs or T cells enriched from blood (not recorded which). V usage is TRBV9 and J usage is TRBJ1-1; 7 bases map to TRBD1. The clonotype comes from a woman aged 30 to 39 who had recovered from COVID-19. DNA of the CDR3: TGTGCCAGCAGCGCCCGGGACAGTTTGAACACTGAAGCTTTCTTT. Protein: CASSARDSLNTEAFF.